This TCR beta chain was recovered during a study of shared T cell receptors in the human thymus. This clone was seen only once. Germline trimming cut 5 bases from V and 1 base from J; bases unmatched to any gene: 3. Germline assignment: CDR1 MGHDK and CDR2 SYGVNS. The CDR3 extends over 15 amino acids. Method: immunoSEQ multiplex PCR; TCRdb's copy keeps in-frame clones and lacks some. This table has about 380,000 clones, roughly 94% appearing once. V is TRBV25-1 and J is TRBJ2-3, with 10 nucleotides matching TRBD2. The sample comprised thymocytes. The source of this sequence is a human donor. In nucleotides, the CDR3 is TGTGCCAGCAGTCCCGGGACTAGCGGCACAGATACGCAGTATTTT. It translates to CASSPGTSGTDTQYF.